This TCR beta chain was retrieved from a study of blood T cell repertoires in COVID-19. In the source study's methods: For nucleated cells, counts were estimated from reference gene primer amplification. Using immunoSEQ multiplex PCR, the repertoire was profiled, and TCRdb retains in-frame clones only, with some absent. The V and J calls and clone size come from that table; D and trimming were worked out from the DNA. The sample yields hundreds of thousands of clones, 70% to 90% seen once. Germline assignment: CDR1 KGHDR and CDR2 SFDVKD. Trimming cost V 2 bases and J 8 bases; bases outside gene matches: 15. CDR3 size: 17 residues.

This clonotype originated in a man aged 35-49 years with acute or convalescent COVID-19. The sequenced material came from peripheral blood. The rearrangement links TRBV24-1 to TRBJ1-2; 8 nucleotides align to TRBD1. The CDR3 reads CATSDSGQEPGNRGYTF. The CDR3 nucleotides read TGTGCCACCAGTGATTCGGGACAGGAGCCAGGAAATCGGGGCTACACCTTC.